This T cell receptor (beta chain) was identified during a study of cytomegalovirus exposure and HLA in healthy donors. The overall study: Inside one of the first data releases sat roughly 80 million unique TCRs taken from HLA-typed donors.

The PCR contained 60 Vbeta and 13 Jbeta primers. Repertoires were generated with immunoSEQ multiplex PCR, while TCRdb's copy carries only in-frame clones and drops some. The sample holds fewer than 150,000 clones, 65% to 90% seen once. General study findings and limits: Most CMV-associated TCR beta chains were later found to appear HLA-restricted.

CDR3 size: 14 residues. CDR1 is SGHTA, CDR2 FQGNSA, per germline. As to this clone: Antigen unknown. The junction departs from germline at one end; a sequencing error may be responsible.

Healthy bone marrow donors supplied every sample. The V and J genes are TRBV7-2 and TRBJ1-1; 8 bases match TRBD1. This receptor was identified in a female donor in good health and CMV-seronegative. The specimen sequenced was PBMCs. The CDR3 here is CASSLGQGSTEAFF. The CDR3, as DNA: TGTGCCAGCAGCTTAGGACAGGGGAGCACTGAGGCTTTCTTT.